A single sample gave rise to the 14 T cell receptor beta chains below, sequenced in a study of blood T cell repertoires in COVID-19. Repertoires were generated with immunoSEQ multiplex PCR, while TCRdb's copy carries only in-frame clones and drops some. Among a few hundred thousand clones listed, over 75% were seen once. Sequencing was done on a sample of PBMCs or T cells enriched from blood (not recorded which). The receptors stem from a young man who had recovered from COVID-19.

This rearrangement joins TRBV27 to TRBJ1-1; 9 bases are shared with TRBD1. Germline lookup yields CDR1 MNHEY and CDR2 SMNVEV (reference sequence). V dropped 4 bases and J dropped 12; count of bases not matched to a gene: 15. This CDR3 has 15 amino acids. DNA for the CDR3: TGTGCCAGCAGTTGGGGAACCGCGCCGGGACAGGGATCTTTCTTT. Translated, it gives CASSWGTAPGQGSFF.

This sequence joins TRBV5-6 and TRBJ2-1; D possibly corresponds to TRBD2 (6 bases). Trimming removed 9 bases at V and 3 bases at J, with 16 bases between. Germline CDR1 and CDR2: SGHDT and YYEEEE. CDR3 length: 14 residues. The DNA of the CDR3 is TGTGCCAACAGTCGCCGGGGGAACTACAATGAGCAGTTCTTC. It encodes CANSRRGNYNEQFF.

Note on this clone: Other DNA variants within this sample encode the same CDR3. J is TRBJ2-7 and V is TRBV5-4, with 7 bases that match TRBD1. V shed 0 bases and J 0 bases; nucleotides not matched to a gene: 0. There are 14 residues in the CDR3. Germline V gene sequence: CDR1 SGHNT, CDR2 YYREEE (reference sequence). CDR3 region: CASSLGDSSYEQYF. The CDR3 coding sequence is TGTGCCAGCAGCTTGGGGGACAGCTCCTACGAGCAGTACTTC.

The CDR3, as DNA: TGTGCCAGCAGCCAACTAGGTCTAGCGGGGGGAAAAGAGACCCAGTACTTC. Its protein is CASSQLGLAGGKETQYF. The chain carries TRBV3-1 (or the pseudogene TRBV3-2) and TRBJ2-5, with 11 nucleotides matching TRBD2. The germline V gene has CDR1 LGHDT and CDR2 YNNKEL (reference sequence). The V gene end was trimmed by 2 bases and the J gene end by 3 bases; junction bases not matched to a gene: 8. CDR3 size: 17 residues.

CDR3 amino acids: CASSASGTAGGYTF. The CDR3 bases are TGTGCCAGCAGCGCCTCCGGGACCGCGGGAGGCTACACCTTC. The rearrangement uses TRBV9 and TRBJ1-2; the D gene is possibly TRBD1 (5 bases). CDR3 length: 14 residues. Per the germline V gene, CDR1 is SGDLS and CDR2 is YYNGEE. Trimming removed 3 bases from V and 8 bases from J, with 17 bases in between.

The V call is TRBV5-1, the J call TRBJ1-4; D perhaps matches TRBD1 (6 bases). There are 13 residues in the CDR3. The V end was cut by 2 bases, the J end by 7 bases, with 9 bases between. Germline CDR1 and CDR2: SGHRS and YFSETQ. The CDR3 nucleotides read TGCGCCAGCAGCTTAGGACAGTCTGAAAAACTGTTTTTT. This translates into CASSLGQSEKLFF.

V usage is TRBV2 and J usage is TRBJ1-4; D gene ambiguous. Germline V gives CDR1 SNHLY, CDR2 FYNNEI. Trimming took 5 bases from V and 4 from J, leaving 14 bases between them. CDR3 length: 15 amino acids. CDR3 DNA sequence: TGTGCCAGCAGTAAAAGTCCCGGGGTTAATGAAAAACTGTTTTTT. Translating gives CASSKSPGVNEKLFF.

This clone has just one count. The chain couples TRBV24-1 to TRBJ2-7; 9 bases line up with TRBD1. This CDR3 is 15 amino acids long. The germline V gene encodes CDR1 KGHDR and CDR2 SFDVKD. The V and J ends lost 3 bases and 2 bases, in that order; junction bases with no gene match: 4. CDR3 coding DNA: TGTGCCACCAGTGATCCGGGGGACAGGGCCTACGAGCAGTACTTC. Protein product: CATSDPGDRAYEQYF.

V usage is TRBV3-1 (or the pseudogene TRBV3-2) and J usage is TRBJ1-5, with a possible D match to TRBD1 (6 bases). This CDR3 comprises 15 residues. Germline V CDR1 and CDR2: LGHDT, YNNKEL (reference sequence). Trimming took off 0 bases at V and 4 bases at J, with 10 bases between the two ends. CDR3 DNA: TGTGCCAGCAGCCAAGAACAGGGCGTAAATCAGCCCCAGCATTTT. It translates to CASSQEQGVNQPQHF.

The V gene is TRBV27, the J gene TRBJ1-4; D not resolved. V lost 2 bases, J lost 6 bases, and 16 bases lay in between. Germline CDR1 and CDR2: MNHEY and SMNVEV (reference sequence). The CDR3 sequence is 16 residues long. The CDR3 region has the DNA TGTGCCAGCAGTTTACGGCGACCGACAATCCATGAAAAACTGTTTTTT. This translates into CASSLRRPTIHEKLFF. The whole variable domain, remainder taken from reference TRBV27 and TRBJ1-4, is EAQVTQNPRYLITVTGKKLTVTCSQNMNHEYMSWYRQDPGLGLRQIYYSMNVEVTDKGDVPEGYKVSRKEKRNFPLILESPSPNQTSLYFCASSLRRPTIHEKLFFGSGTQLSVL.

This CDR3 reads CASSPRERNQPQHF. The DNA of the CDR3 is TGTGCCAGCTCACCTAGGGAGCGCAATCAGCCCCAGCATTTT. V gene TRBV18 combines with J gene TRBJ1-5; D remains unclear. From germline, CDR1 is KGHSH and CDR2 LQKENI. The length of the CDR3 is 14 residues. V lost 3 bases and J lost 2, with 8 bases in between. The whole variable domain, remainder taken from reference TRBV18 and TRBJ1-5, is NAGVMQNPRHLVRRRGQEARLRCSPMKGHSHVYWYRQLPEEGLKFMVYLQKENIIDESGMPKERFSAEFPKEGPSILRIQQVVRGDSAAYFCASSPRERNQPQHFGDGTRLSIL.

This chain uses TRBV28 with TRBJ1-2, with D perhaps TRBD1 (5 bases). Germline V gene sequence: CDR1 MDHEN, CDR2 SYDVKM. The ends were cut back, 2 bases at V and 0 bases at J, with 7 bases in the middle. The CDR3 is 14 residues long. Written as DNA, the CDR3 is TGTGCCAGCAGTTTAAGGACACCTAACTATGGCTACACCTTC. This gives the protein CASSLRTPNYGYTF.

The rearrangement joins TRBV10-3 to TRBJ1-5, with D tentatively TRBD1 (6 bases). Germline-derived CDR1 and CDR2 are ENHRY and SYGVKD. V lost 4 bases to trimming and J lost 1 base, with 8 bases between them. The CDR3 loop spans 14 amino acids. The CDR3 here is CAISGDRSNQPQHF. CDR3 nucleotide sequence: TGTGCCATCAGTGGAGACAGGAGCAATCAGCCCCAGCATTTT.

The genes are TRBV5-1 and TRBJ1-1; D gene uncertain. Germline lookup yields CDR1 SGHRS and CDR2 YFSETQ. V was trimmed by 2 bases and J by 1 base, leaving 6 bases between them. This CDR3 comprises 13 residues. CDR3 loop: CASSLIRNTEAFF. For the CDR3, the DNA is TGCGCCAGCAGCTTAATCAGGAACACTGAAGCTTTCTTT.